A selection of T cell receptor beta chains follows, all from one sample in a study of cytomegalovirus exposure and HLA in healthy donors. Generated by immunoSEQ multiplex PCR, the TCRdb table keeps only in-frame clones and is missing some. This sample has about 120,000 clones, with about 78% found just once. Sample: PBMCs. Every receptor here comes from a woman aged 40 to 49 in good health and CMV-seropositive. Both conserved end residues are part of each CDR3. The order of the fields is D gene, clone size, V gene, J gene, CDR3 protein, CDR3 DNA. D genes are given only for firm matches. Expanded clones are given a class, and other clones once, few, many or no size at all.

D gene: -; clone size: few; V gene: TRBV4-1; J gene: TRBJ2-7; CDR3 protein: CASSHQDRSYEQYF; CDR3 DNA: TGCGCCAGCAGCCACCAAGACAGATCCTACGAGCAGTACTTC
D gene: -; clone size: once; V gene: TRBV11-2; J gene: TRBJ1-5; CDR3 protein: CASSLTGSQPQHF; CDR3 DNA: TGTGCCAGCAGCTTAACAGGGAGTCAGCCCCAGCATTTT
D gene: -; clone size: -; V gene: TRBV13; J gene: TRBJ2-3; CDR3 protein: CASTQFTDTQYF; CDR3 DNA: TGTGCCAGCACCCAGTTCACAGATACGCAGTATTTT
D gene: -; clone size: -; V gene: TRBV2; J gene: TRBJ2-7; CDR3 protein: CASRKPSGDEQYF; CDR3 DNA: TGTGCCAGCAGAAAGCCTTCCGGGGACGAGCAGTACTTC
D gene: -; clone size: -; V gene: TRBV7-9; J gene: TRBJ1-3; CDR3 protein: CASSLARRSSGNTIYF; CDR3 DNA: TGTGCCAGCAGCTTAGCCCGGCGGAGCTCTGGAAACACCATATATTTT
D gene: -; clone size: -; V gene: TRBV28; J gene: TRBJ1-1; CDR3 protein: CASSAPPTGITEAFF; CDR3 DNA: TGTGCCAGCAGTGCCCCCCCTACAGGTATCACTGAAGCTTTCTTT
D gene: TRBD1; clone size: -; V gene: TRBV18; J gene: TRBJ1-1; CDR3 protein: CASSPPPGQGNTEAFF; CDR3 DNA: TGTGCCAGCTCACCACCACCGGGACAGGGAAACACTGAAGCTTTCTTT
D gene: -; clone size: -; V gene: TRBV5-1; J gene: TRBJ2-1; CDR3 protein: CASSPLVYNEQFF; CDR3 DNA: TGCGCCAGCAGCCCACTAGTGTACAATGAGCAGTTCTTC
D gene: -; clone size: -; V gene: TRBV4-1; J gene: TRBJ2-2; CDR3 protein: CASTHPVPNTGELFF; CDR3 DNA: TGCGCCAGCACCCACCCGGTTCCGAACACCGGGGAGCTGTTTTTT
D gene: TRBD1; clone size: few; V gene: TRBV2; J gene: TRBJ2-3; CDR3 protein: CASEIPGQGDTDTQYF; CDR3 DNA: TGTGCCAGCGAAATACCGGGACAGGGAGACACAGATACGCAGTATTTT
D gene: -; clone size: -; V gene: TRBV6-1; J gene: TRBJ2-3; CDR3 protein: CASKSSVGADTQYF; CDR3 DNA: TGTGCCAGCAAATCTAGCGTGGGGGCAGATACGCAGTATTTT
D gene: TRBD1; clone size: few; V gene: TRBV18; J gene: TRBJ1-2; CDR3 protein: CASSPDHRGVDYGYTF; CDR3 DNA: TGTGCCAGCTCACCCGACCACAGGGGAGTGGACTATGGCTACACCTTC
D gene: -; clone size: -; V gene: TRBV25-1; J gene: TRBJ1-4; CDR3 protein: CASSNHIGGANEKLFF; CDR3 DNA: TGTGCCAGCAGTAACCACATAGGGGGGGCAAATGAAAAACTGTTTTTT
D gene: TRBD2; clone size: once; V gene: TRBV4-3; J gene: TRBJ2-7; CDR3 protein: CASSLYSGGSYEQYF; CDR3 DNA: TGCGCCAGCAGCCTCTATAGCGGGGGATCCTACGAGCAGTACTTC
D gene: -; clone size: -; V gene: TRBV7-8; J gene: TRBJ1-1; CDR3 protein: CASSLGYTAEAFF; CDR3 DNA: TGTGCCAGCAGCTTAGGATACACAGCTGAAGCTTTCTTT
D gene: TRBD1; clone size: -; V gene: TRBV12-5; J gene: TRBJ1-5; CDR3 protein: CASGTGLNQPQHF; CDR3 DNA: TGTGCTAGCGGGACAGGGCTCAATCAGCCCCAGCATTTT
D gene: TRBD1; clone size: -; V gene: TRBV10-3; J gene: TRBJ2-7; CDR3 protein: CAIRTTGWEQYF; CDR3 DNA: TGTGCCATCAGGACGACAGGGTGGGAGCAGTACTTC
D gene: TRBD1; clone size: -; V gene: TRBV6-1; J gene: TRBJ1-1; CDR3 protein: CASSEATGAEAFF; CDR3 DNA: TGTGCCAGCAGTGAAGCAACAGGGGCTGAAGCTTTCTTT
D gene: TRBD2; clone size: -; V gene: TRBV4-2; J gene: TRBJ2-7; CDR3 protein: CASSQGLASGVIHEQYF; CDR3 DNA: TGTGCCAGCAGCCAAGGTTTAGCTAGCGGGGTGATTCACGAGCAGTACTTC
D gene: -; clone size: -; V gene: TRBV27; J gene: TRBJ2-7; CDR3 protein: CASSLQTPREQYF; CDR3 DNA: TGTGCCAGCAGTCTTCAGACCCCGAGGGAGCAGTACTTC
D gene: -; clone size: -; V gene: TRBV5-1; J gene: TRBJ1-1; CDR3 protein: CASKQAPGTEAFF; CDR3 DNA: TGCGCCAGTAAACAGGCCCCGGGCACTGAAGCTTTCTTT
D gene: TRBD2; clone size: once; V gene: TRBV15; J gene: TRBJ2-3; CDR3 protein: CATSREVSGSPDTQYF; CDR3 DNA: TGTGCCACCAGCAGAGAAGTTAGCGGGTCCCCAGATACGCAGTATTTT
D gene: -; clone size: -; V gene: TRBV10-3; J gene: TRBJ1-1; CDR3 protein: CAISESEGTEAFF; CDR3 DNA: TGTGCCATCAGTGAGTCGGAGGGCACTGAAGCTTTCTTT
D gene: -; clone size: -; V gene: TRBV4-1; J gene: TRBJ2-1; CDR3 protein: CASSQDTTGTYNEQFF; CDR3 DNA: TGCGCCAGCAGCCAAGACACCACAGGGACCTACAATGAGCAGTTCTTC
D gene: TRBD2; clone size: -; V gene: TRBV4-3; J gene: TRBJ2-7; CDR3 protein: CASSQDPGGVEQYF; CDR3 DNA: TGCGCCAGCAGCCAAGACCCCGGGGGGGTCGAGCAGTACTTC
D gene: TRBD2; clone size: -; V gene: TRBV5-1; J gene: TRBJ2-3; CDR3 protein: CASSFGGGTNTQYF; CDR3 DNA: TGCGCCAGCAGCTTCGGGGGGGGCACGAATACGCAGTATTTT
D gene: -; clone size: -; V gene: TRBV2; J gene: TRBJ2-2; CDR3 protein: CASSESVGGGGGELFF; CDR3 DNA: TGTGCCAGCAGTGAATCGGTCGGCGGGGGCGGCGGGGAGCTGTTTTTT
D gene: TRBD1; clone size: -; V gene: TRBV27; J gene: TRBJ1-2; CDR3 protein: CASSKQGFNYGYTF; CDR3 DNA: TGTGCCAGCAGTAAACAGGGGTTTAACTATGGCTACACCTTC
D gene: -; clone size: -; V gene: TRBV5-4; J gene: TRBJ1-1; CDR3 protein: CASSSGRPGVGEAFF; CDR3 DNA: TGTGCCAGCAGCTCGGGACGGCCGGGGGTTGGAGAAGCTTTCTTT
D gene: -; clone size: few; V gene: TRBV19; J gene: TRBJ1-1; CDR3 protein: CASRFREVSEAFF; CDR3 DNA: TGTGCCAGCCGTTTCAGGGAGGTCTCTGAAGCTTTCTTT
D gene: -; clone size: few; V gene: TRBV6-5; J gene: TRBJ1-5; CDR3 protein: CASAQGSNQPQHF; CDR3 DNA: TGTGCCAGCGCCCAGGGGAGCAATCAGCCCCAGCATTTT
D gene: -; clone size: few; V gene: TRBV5-1; J gene: TRBJ2-7; CDR3 protein: CASSRDISYEQYF; CDR3 DNA: TGCGCCAGCTCCCGGGACATCTCCTACGAGCAGTACTTC
D gene: TRBD2; clone size: -; V gene: TRBV5-1; J gene: TRBJ2-5; CDR3 protein: CASSSGHGGAPETQYF; CDR3 DNA: TGCGCCAGCAGCTCGGGTCACGGGGGGGCCCCAGAGACCCAGTACTTC
D gene: -; clone size: -; V gene: TRBV29-1; J gene: TRBJ1-2; CDR3 protein: CSGAGGDGYTF; CDR3 DNA: TGCAGCGGAGCGGGGGGCGATGGCTACACCTTC
D gene: TRBD1; clone size: -; V gene: TRBV18; J gene: TRBJ1-1; CDR3 protein: CASSQGANTEAFF; CDR3 DNA: TGTGCCAGCTCACAGGGGGCGAACACTGAAGCTTTCTTT
D gene: TRBD1; clone size: -; V gene: TRBV4-3; J gene: TRBJ1-5; CDR3 protein: CASSQELTGYQPQHF; CDR3 DNA: TGCGCCAGCAGCCAAGAATTGACAGGGTATCAGCCCCAGCATTTT
D gene: -; clone size: once; V gene: TRBV7-2; J gene: TRBJ2-3; CDR3 protein: CASSFLITDTQYF; CDR3 DNA: TGTGCCAGCAGCTTTTTAATCACAGATACGCAGTATTTT
D gene: TRBD1; clone size: -; V gene: TRBV7-9; J gene: TRBJ1-5; CDR3 protein: CASSSDRSNQPQHF; CDR3 DNA: TGTGCCAGCAGCTCGGACAGGAGCAATCAGCCCCAGCATTTT
D gene: -; clone size: -; V gene: TRBV7-3; J gene: TRBJ1-5; CDR3 protein: CASSPGSNQPQHF; CDR3 DNA: TGTGCCAGCAGCCCAGGTAGCAATCAGCCCCAGCATTTT
D gene: -; clone size: -; V gene: TRBV5-1; J gene: TRBJ1-1; CDR3 protein: CASSGGALGTEAFF; CDR3 DNA: TGCGCCAGCAGCGGCGGGGCCCTGGGGACTGAAGCTTTCTTT
D gene: -; clone size: -; V gene: TRBV5-1; J gene: TRBJ2-7; CDR3 protein: CASSLARYEQYF; CDR3 DNA: TGCGCCAGCAGCTTGGCCCGCTACGAGCAGTACTTC
D gene: -; clone size: -; V gene: TRBV27; J gene: TRBJ1-1; CDR3 protein: CASSFSTQGNTEAFF; CDR3 DNA: TGTGCCAGCAGTTTTTCTACCCAGGGGAACACTGAAGCTTTCTTT
D gene: -; clone size: -; V gene: TRBV2; J gene: TRBJ2-2; CDR3 protein: CASSGRHTGELFF; CDR3 DNA: TGTGCCAGCAGTGGCAGGCACACCGGGGAGCTGTTTTTT
D gene: TRBD1; clone size: -; V gene: TRBV18; J gene: TRBJ1-6; CDR3 protein: CASSPGQGVGSPLHF; CDR3 DNA: TGTGCCAGCTCACCGGGACAGGGAGTCGGTTCACCCCTCCACTTT
D gene: TRBD2; clone size: -; V gene: TRBV7-2; J gene: TRBJ2-7; CDR3 protein: CASSPYGTSGVSYEQYF; CDR3 DNA: TGTGCCAGCAGCCCCTACGGGACTAGCGGGGTAAGCTACGAGCAGTACTTC
D gene: TRBD1; clone size: -; V gene: TRBV7-2; J gene: TRBJ1-2; CDR3 protein: CASSITDRGSIYGYTF; CDR3 DNA: TGTGCCAGCAGCATAACGGACAGGGGAAGTATCTATGGCTACACCTTC
D gene: -; clone size: -; V gene: TRBV4-1; J gene: TRBJ1-1; CDR3 protein: CASSQGVGVKAFF; CDR3 DNA: TGCGCCAGCAGCCAAGGGGTGGGAGTTAAAGCTTTCTTT
D gene: -; clone size: -; V gene: TRBV5-1; J gene: TRBJ2-5; CDR3 protein: CASSSRDQETQYF; CDR3 DNA: TGCGCCAGCAGCTCTCGAGATCAAGAGACCCAGTACTTC
D gene: -; clone size: -; V gene: TRBV12-5; J gene: TRBJ1-1; CDR3 protein: CASGLLKGHGAFF; CDR3 DNA: TGTGCTAGTGGTTTGTTAAAGGGACACGGAGCTTTCTTT
D gene: TRBD1; clone size: -; V gene: TRBV6-6; J gene: TRBJ1-2; CDR3 protein: CASSVQGTSYGYTF; CDR3 DNA: TGTGCCAGCAGTGTACAGGGGACCTCCTATGGCTACACCTTC
D gene: TRBD2; clone size: few; V gene: TRBV9; J gene: TRBJ2-2; CDR3 protein: CASSALAGSSTGELFF; CDR3 DNA: TGTGCCAGCAGCGCACTAGCGGGTTCTTCCACCGGGGAGCTGTTTTTT
D gene: TRBD2; clone size: -; V gene: TRBV4-2; J gene: TRBJ2-7; CDR3 protein: CASSQRFSGESYEQYF; CDR3 DNA: TGTGCCAGCAGCCAAAGATTTAGCGGGGAGAGCTACGAGCAGTACTTC
D gene: -; clone size: -; V gene: TRBV9; J gene: TRBJ2-2; CDR3 protein: CASSVEAFTGELFF; CDR3 DNA: TGTGCCAGCAGCGTAGAAGCGTTCACCGGGGAGCTGTTTTTT